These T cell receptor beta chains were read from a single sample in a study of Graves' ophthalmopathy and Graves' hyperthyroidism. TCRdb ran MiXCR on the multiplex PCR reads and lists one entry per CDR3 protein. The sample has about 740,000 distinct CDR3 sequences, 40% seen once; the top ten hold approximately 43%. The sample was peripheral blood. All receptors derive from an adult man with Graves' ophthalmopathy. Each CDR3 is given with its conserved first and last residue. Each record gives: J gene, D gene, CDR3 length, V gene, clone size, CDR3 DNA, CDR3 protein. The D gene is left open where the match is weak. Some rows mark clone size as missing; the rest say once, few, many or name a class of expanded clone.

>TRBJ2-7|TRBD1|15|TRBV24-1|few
TGTGCCACCAGTGATCCGGGACAGGGGATTAACGAGCAGTACTTC
CATSDPGQGINEQYF
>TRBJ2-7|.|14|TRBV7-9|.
TGTGCCAGCAGCTTAATAGCCGGGGTATCCGAGCAGTACTTC
CASSLIAGVSEQYF
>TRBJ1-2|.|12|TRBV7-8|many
TGTGCCACGGGGACGCAGAACTATGGCTACACCTTC
CATGTQNYGYTF
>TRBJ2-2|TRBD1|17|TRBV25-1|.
TGTGCCAGCACCGCCTGGGGGGACAGGGGGAACACCGGGGAGCTGTTTTTT
CASTAWGDRGNTGELFF
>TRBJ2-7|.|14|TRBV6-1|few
TGTGCCAGCAGAAACGACAGGATGGACTACGAGCAGTACTTC
CASRNDRMDYEQYF
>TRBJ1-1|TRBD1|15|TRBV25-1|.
TGTGCCAGCAGTTACGGGACAGGGTGGGCCACTGAAGCTTTCTTT
CASSYGTGWATEAFF
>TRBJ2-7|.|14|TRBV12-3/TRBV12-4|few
TGTGCCAGCAGTCACACCGGGACTTCGAACGAGCAGTACTTC
CASSHTGTSNEQYF
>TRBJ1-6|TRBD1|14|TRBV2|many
TGTGCCAGCAGGCGACAGGGTTCGAATTCACCCCTCCACTTT
CASRRQGSNSPLHF
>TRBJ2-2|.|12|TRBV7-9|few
TGTGCCAGCCAGTGGGAGAGCGGGGAGCTGTTTTTT
CASQWESGELFF
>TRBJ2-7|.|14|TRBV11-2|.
TGTGCCAGCACCTGGAGGGGGTCCTCCTACGAGCAGTACTTC
CASTWRGSSYEQYF
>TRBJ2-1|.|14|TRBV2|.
TGTGCCAGCAGCTTAGTTTCACCGCGGAATGAGCAGTTCTTC
CASSLVSPRNEQFF
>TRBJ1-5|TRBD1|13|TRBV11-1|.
TGTGCCAGCGGGGCGGGACAGAATCAGCCCCAGCATTTT
CASGAGQNQPQHF
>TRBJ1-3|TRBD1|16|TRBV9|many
TGTGCCAGCAGCGCCTCACAGGGGAATTTAGGAAACACCATATATTTT
CASSASQGNLGNTIYF
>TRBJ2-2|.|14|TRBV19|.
TGTGCCAGTAGTGTCACAGGGTTTTCCGGGGAGCTGTTTTTT
CASSVTGFSGELFF
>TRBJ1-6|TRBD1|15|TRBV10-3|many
TGTGCCATCAGCGGGACAGGGAGGGATAATTCACCCCTCCACTTT
CAISGTGRDNSPLHF
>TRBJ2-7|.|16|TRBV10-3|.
TGTGCCATCAGTGCTAACAACAGGGCCCTATTGCACGAGCAGTACTTC
CAISANNRALLHEQYF
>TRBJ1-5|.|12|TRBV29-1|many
TGCAGCGTTGGTGCAGAGAATCAGCCCCAGCATTTT
CSVGAENQPQHF
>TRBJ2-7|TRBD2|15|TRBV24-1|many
TGTGCCACCAGTGGGGAAGCGGGACTCCACTACGAGCAGTACTTC
CATSGEAGLHYEQYF
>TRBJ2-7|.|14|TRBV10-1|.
TGCGCCAGCAGTGAGCGTCGGCCACCCTACGAGCAGTACTTC
CASSERRPPYEQYF
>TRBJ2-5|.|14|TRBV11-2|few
TGTGCCAGCAGCAAGCTACAGGGTATTGAGACCCAGTACTTC
CASSKLQGIETQYF
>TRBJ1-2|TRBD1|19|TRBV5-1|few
TGCGCCAGCAGCCATAGAAAGAGTACCGGGACAGGGGGCAACTATGGCTACACCTTC
CASSHRKSTGTGGNYGYTF
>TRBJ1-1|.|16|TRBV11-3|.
TGTGCCAGCAGCTTAGTGGGGGAGGCCCGAAACACTGAAGCTTTCTTT
CASSLVGEARNTEAFF
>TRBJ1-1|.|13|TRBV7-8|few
TGTGCCAGCAGGAACAACCTGAACACTGAAGCTTTCTTT
CASRNNLNTEAFF
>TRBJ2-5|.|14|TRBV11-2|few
TGTGCCAGCAGCTTAGAAGGGGATAGAGAGACCCAGTACTTC
CASSLEGDRETQYF
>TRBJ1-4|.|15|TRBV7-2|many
TGTGCCAGCAGCTTAAGGGAGAGGGACGGTGAAAAACTGTTTTTT
CASSLRERDGEKLFF